This TCR beta chain was documented in a study of regulatory T cells in long-lasting Graves disease. Sample time point: persistent/refractory GD, antithyroid drugs over 5 years with positive TRAb. The TCR library was made from RNA that had been extracted from PBMCs in TRIzol. EDTA tubes collected 7.5 to 9.5 milliliters of peripheral blood. CDR3 regions were amplified by Arm-PCR using iRepertoire HTBI primers to build TCR beta libraries. TCRdb independently ran MiXCR on the multiplex PCR reads; one entry per CDR3 protein. The sample carries about 430,000 distinct CDR3 sequences, roughly 21% recorded once. This clonotype was counted once. A much larger clone lies one base from this, so it may be a read error. CDR3 length equals 16 residues. V lost 6 bases to trimming and J lost 1 base; unmatched junction nucleotides: 9. Germline values: CDR1 MNHNS, CDR2 SASEGT.

The receptor's source is a female donor with Graves disease. The chain carries TRBV6-1 and TRBJ1-2, with 9 bases identical to TRBD1. Specimen: peripheral blood mononuclear cells (PBMCs), collected when the disease was refractory, from a patient treated with antithyroid drugs. The CDR3 loop is CASRRQGQGDNYGYTF. As DNA, the CDR3 is TGTGCCAGCAGACGTCAGGGACAGGGAGATAACTATGGCTACACCTTC.